The rows below give T cell receptor beta chains drawn from one sample of a study of CD8 T cells in ankylosing spondylitis. Using its own MiXCR run on the 5' RACE reads, TCRdb lists one record per CDR3 protein. The sample shows roughly 670,000 distinct CDR3 sequences, under 20% of them seen only once. The sample comprised blood, either unsorted or a sorted T cell fraction (not recorded which). Receptors were obtained from a male donor with ankylosing spondylitis. The CDR3 runs from the conserved cysteine through the conserved F or W. The D gene is left open where the match is weak. Rows may omit the clone size; those that give it use once, few, many or a size class.

>TRBV28|.|TRBJ2-1|few
TGTGCCAGCAGTTTATGGAAGGGCACCTACAATGAGCAGTTCTTC
CASSLWKGTYNEQFF
>TRBV10-1|TRBD1|TRBJ2-5|once
TGCGCCAGCAGTCCTAACAGGGGAAGAGAGACCCAGTACTTC
CASSPNRGRETQYF
>TRBV6-4|TRBD2|TRBJ2-3|few
TGTGCCAGCAGCGGGACTAGCGAAGATACGCAGTATTTT
CASSGTSEDTQYF
>TRBV5-1|.|TRBJ1-4|.
TGCGCCAGCAGCTTCGGGGGAGAGAATGAAAAACTGTTTTTT
CASSFGGENEKLFF
>TRBV7-9|.|TRBJ2-7|.
TGTGCCAGCAGCTTAGTTTCCGGATGGCACGAGCAGTACTTC
CASSLVSGWHEQYF
>TRBV20-1|.|TRBJ2-1|few
TGCAGTGCTAGAGATCTAAGCGGTTACAATGAGCAGTTCTTC
CSARDLSGYNEQFF
>TRBV7-9|TRBD2|TRBJ2-7|once
TGTGCCAGCACCTTTGGGGGGGGCTACGAGCAGTACTTC
CASTFGGGYEQYF
>TRBV20-1|TRBD2|TRBJ2-5|.
TGCAGTGCTATGCGGGGGGCCCAAGAGACCCAGTACTTC
CSAMRGAQETQYF
>TRBV15|TRBD1|TRBJ1-2|.
TGTGCCACCAGCAGATGGACAGGGGGCGGTTATGGCTACACCTTC
CATSRWTGGGYGYTF
>TRBV12-3/TRBV12-4|TRBD2|TRBJ2-7|many
TGTGCCAGCACCCCGGGACTAGCGGGGGGTTACGAGCAGTACTTC
CASTPGLAGGYEQYF
>TRBV24-1|TRBD2|TRBJ2-1|few
TGTGCCACCAGTGGAGTTGTAGGACTAGCGGGAATTGAGCAGTTCTTC
CATSGVVGLAGIEQFF
>TRBV5-1|TRBD1|TRBJ2-1|.
TGCGCCAGCAGCTCGCGGACAGGGGCCGCAGGTGAGCAGTTCTTC
CASSSRTGAAGEQFF
>TRBV20-1|.|TRBJ1-2|.
TGCAGTGCTAGAGCGCTTGCCCAGGACTCATGGGACTATGGCTACACCTTC
CSARALAQDSWDYGYTF
>TRBV5-1|.|TRBJ1-6|.
TGCGCCAGCAGCTTGGAGGCTGAGTATAATTCACCCCTCCACTTT
CASSLEAEYNSPLHF
>TRBV27|.|TRBJ1-5|few
TGTGCCAGCAGTCGTAAATTCAGGGATTTGGATAGCAATCAGCCCCAGCATTTT
CASSRKFRDLDSNQPQHF
>TRBV20-1|TRBD2|TRBJ2-7|few
TGCAGTGCTAGACGGGAGCGGGGCCCCTACGAGCAGTACTTC
CSARRERGPYEQYF
>TRBV2|.|TRBJ2-3|.
TGTGCCAGCAGTAACGGACAGAGTCCAGATACGCAGTATTTT
CASSNGQSPDTQYF